The T cell receptor (beta chain) under discussion was sequenced for a study of T cell changes during pregnancy in multiple sclerosis. Assay used: immunoSEQ multiplex PCR; TCRdb lists only in-frame clones, some missing. The sample yields about 50,000 clones, 91% seen once. Germline values: CDR1 MNHEY, CDR2 SMNVEV (reference sequence). There are 15 residues in the CDR3. J gave up 2 bases and V 3 bases, and 3 bases lay outside the gene matches. The chain combines TRBV27 with TRBJ1-1; 10 nucleotides match TRBD1. The receptor's source is a female donor with multiple sclerosis, enrolled in a pregnancy study. The specimen was CD8+ T cells from peripheral blood mononuclear cells, collected after pregnancy. The CDR3: CASSLTGGANTEAFF. DNA of the CDR3: TGTGCCAGCAGTTTGACAGGGGGCGCAAACACTGAAGCTTTCTTT.